Listed below are T cell receptor beta chains from one sample, sequenced in a study of PD-1 blockade in classical Hodgkin lymphoma. The assay was immunoSEQ multiplex PCR, and TCRdb's table has in-frame clones only and misses some. The table records 40,000 to 50,000 clones, roughly 78% of them present only once. The material sequenced was peripheral blood mononuclear cells (PBMCs), taken at baseline. The receptor set was obtained from a human donor with classical Hodgkin lymphoma. Both conserved end residues are part of each CDR3. Fields, in order: D gene, clone size, V gene, J gene, CDR3 DNA, CDR3 protein. D genes are given only for firm matches. Size tells how often a clone was seen (once, few, many) or the class of an expanded clone, and some rows leave it out.

d_call: NA; clone_size: NA; v_call: TRBV2; j_call: TRBJ2-2; cdr3_nt: TGTGCCAGCAGGGGGACTCCCACCGGGGAGCTGTTTTTT; cdr3_aa: CASRGTPTGELFF
d_call: TRBD1; clone_size: NA; v_call: TRBV19; j_call: TRBJ1-1; cdr3_nt: TGTGCCAGTAGTAAGGAGGGGGCCCAGGCTAAAGGAACTGAAGCTTTCTTT; cdr3_aa: CASSKEGAQAKGTEAFF
d_call: NA; clone_size: few; v_call: TRBV2; j_call: TRBJ1-4; cdr3_nt: TGTGCCAGCAGTGAAGAGTTCCCCGGGAATGAAAAACTGTTTTTT; cdr3_aa: CASSEEFPGNEKLFF
d_call: TRBD1; clone_size: NA; v_call: TRBV19; j_call: TRBJ1-5; cdr3_nt: TGTGCCAGTTCGTCCGGGACAGGGAATTTTCAGCCCCAGCATTTT; cdr3_aa: CASSSGTGNFQPQHF
d_call: NA; clone_size: NA; v_call: TRBV30; j_call: TRBJ2-7; cdr3_nt: TGTGCCTGGAGCTCCAGGGACGAGCAGTACTTC; cdr3_aa: CAWSSRDEQYF
d_call: NA; clone_size: NA; v_call: TRBV30; j_call: TRBJ1-5; cdr3_nt: TGTGCCTGGAGTGTTAAGGGGGAGGGTCAGCCCCAGCATTTT; cdr3_aa: CAWSVKGEGQPQHF
d_call: NA; clone_size: NA; v_call: TRBV5-1; j_call: TRBJ2-1; cdr3_nt: TGCGCCAGCAGCTTGGACCCTCCCTACAATGAGCAGTTCTTC; cdr3_aa: CASSLDPPYNEQFF
d_call: NA; clone_size: NA; v_call: TRBV5-6; j_call: TRBJ1-6; cdr3_nt: TGTGCCAGCAGCTACCGGGACCAGGGTAATTCACCCCTCCACTTT; cdr3_aa: CASSYRDQGNSPLHF
d_call: NA; clone_size: NA; v_call: TRBV5-1; j_call: TRBJ1-6; cdr3_nt: TGCGCCAGCAGCTTGGGCAATTCACCCCTCCACTTT; cdr3_aa: CASSLGNSPLHF
d_call: NA; clone_size: NA; v_call: TRBV7-3; j_call: TRBJ1-6; cdr3_nt: TGTGCCAGTGGGACGGGGAATTCACCCCTCCACTTT; cdr3_aa: CASGTGNSPLHF
d_call: NA; clone_size: NA; v_call: TRBV4-2; j_call: TRBJ1-2; cdr3_nt: TGTGCCAGCAGCCACGAGAGACACCGAGGGGGCTACACCTTC; cdr3_aa: CASSHERHRGGYTF
d_call: TRBD2; clone_size: NA; v_call: TRBV14; j_call: TRBJ2-3; cdr3_nt: TGTGCCAGCAGCCAAGTCCGTTCTAGCGGGAGCAGCACAGATACGCAGTATTTT; cdr3_aa: CASSQVRSSGSSTDTQYF
d_call: TRBD1; clone_size: NA; v_call: TRBV6-9; j_call: TRBJ2-7; cdr3_nt: TGTGCCAGCAGTTATCTAGGACAGGGTGGCCCCTACGAGCAGTACTTC; cdr3_aa: CASSYLGQGGPYEQYF
d_call: TRBD1; clone_size: NA; v_call: TRBV25-1; j_call: TRBJ2-3; cdr3_nt: TGTGCCAGCGCAGGGGCGGACAGGGGCACAGATACGCAGTATTTT; cdr3_aa: CASAGADRGTDTQYF
d_call: TRBD2; clone_size: NA; v_call: TRBV5-1; j_call: TRBJ2-3; cdr3_nt: TGCGCCAGCAGCTTGAGGTCGGCGGCTAGCGGGGGGGTGGATACGCAGTATTTT; cdr3_aa: CASSLRSAASGGVDTQYF
d_call: NA; clone_size: NA; v_call: TRBV10-1; j_call: TRBJ2-7; cdr3_nt: TGCGCCAGCAGAGCCGGGGTCTCCTACGAGCAGTACTTC; cdr3_aa: CASRAGVSYEQYF
d_call: NA; clone_size: few; v_call: TRBV5-4; j_call: TRBJ1-1; cdr3_nt: TGTGCCAGCAGCGAGCCGGGTTCAAGTGTGGAAGCTTTCTTT; cdr3_aa: CASSEPGSSVEAFF
d_call: NA; clone_size: NA; v_call: TRBV9; j_call: TRBJ1-1; cdr3_nt: TGTGCCAGCAGCGTGGGCCCAAACACTGAAGCTTTCTTT; cdr3_aa: CASSVGPNTEAFF
d_call: TRBD1; clone_size: NA; v_call: TRBV5-5; j_call: TRBJ2-6; cdr3_nt: TGTGCCAGCAGCTTGACAGGGGGCGCTGGGGCCAACGTCCTGACTTTC; cdr3_aa: CASSLTGGAGANVLTF
d_call: NA; clone_size: NA; v_call: TRBV7-9; j_call: TRBJ1-1; cdr3_nt: TGTGCCAGCAGCTTAGGCGGCAGGGCGGGCACTGAAGCTTTCTTT; cdr3_aa: CASSLGGRAGTEAFF
d_call: TRBD1; clone_size: NA; v_call: TRBV18; j_call: TRBJ2-1; cdr3_nt: TGTGCCAGCTCACCAGGGACAGCCCCTACAAATGAGCAGTTCTTC; cdr3_aa: CASSPGTAPTNEQFF
d_call: TRBD2; clone_size: NA; v_call: TRBV11-2; j_call: TRBJ2-3; cdr3_nt: TGTGCCAGCAGCTTAGGTGGGACTACCACAGATACGCAGTATTTT; cdr3_aa: CASSLGGTTTDTQYF